The present T cell receptor beta chain was sequenced within a study of OX40 agonist ivuxolimab in advanced cancers. Study observations and caveats: Researchers did not determine the expanded peripheral T cells' antigen specificity.

About this clone itself: What it recognizes is unknown.

The method was immunoSEQ multiplex PCR; TCRdb's version includes in-frame clones alone and lacks a portion of them. The repertoire includes almost 35,000 clones, around 79% of them detected once, and 9.5% to 12% sits in the top ten. The source material was CD4+ or CD8+ T cells sorted from blood, sampled in a trial of the OX40 agonist ivuxolimab. The TCR was taken from an adult with an advanced solid tumor such as melanoma, head and neck, liver or kidney cancer.

The CDR3 DNA follows: TGTGCCAGCAGCTTAGAGAGGGGCGAGCAGTACTTC. This sequence encodes CASSLERGEQYF. The V and J genes are TRBV11-1 and TRBJ2-7; D possibly matches TRBD1 or TRBD2 (5 bases each). V was pared by 1 base and J by 6 bases, with 7 bases between. The V gene's germline CDR1 is SGHAT and CDR2 FQDESV (reference sequence). This CDR3 has 12 residues.